These 27 T cell receptor beta chains were all obtained from the same sample, sequenced in a study of cytomegalovirus exposure and HLA in healthy donors. PCR used 60 Vbeta primers and 13 Jbeta primers. Clones were sequenced by immunoSEQ multiplex PCR, and TCRdb holds only the in-frame ones, with some missing. The top ten clones hold around 3.5% of a sample with about 110,000 clones, more than 65% of them seen once. Material: PBMCs. Every receptor here comes from a human donor in good health.

This chain links TRBV6-5 with TRBJ1-3; 7 bases line up with TRBD1. The trim removed 6 bases at V and 2 bases at J, leaving 4 bases unmatched. CDR1 is MNHEY, CDR2 SVGAGI, per germline. This CDR3 region has 14 residues. The CDR3 DNA follows: TGTGCCAGCAGGACCACAGGGGCTGGAAACACCATATATTTT. Encoded protein: CASRTTGAGNTIYF.

This clone showed up just once. The chain combines TRBV7-6 with TRBJ2-2; D is undetermined. The CDR3 is 15 residues long. The V and J ends lost 5 bases and 0 bases respectively, with 10 bases between them. From germline, CDR1 is SGHVS and CDR2 FNYEAQ. CDR3 sequence: CASSPGRANTGELFF. DNA for the CDR3: TGTGCCAGCAGCCCTGGTCGAGCGAACACCGGGGAGCTGTTTTTT.

The genes are TRBV28 and TRBJ2-7; D possibly corresponds to TRBD2 (5 bases). The CDR3 loop spans 14 amino acids. V was trimmed by 3 bases and J by 3 bases, leaving 12 bases between them. Germline V gives CDR1 MDHEN, CDR2 SYDVKM. Here the CDR3 DNA reads TGTGCCAGCAGTTTTAGAGGGCCGGTCTACGAGCAGTACTTC. Protein product: CASSFRGPVYEQYF.

This clone turned up a few times. V is TRBV19 and J is TRBJ1-1; 7 nucleotides line up with TRBD1. The germline gives CDR1 LNHDA, CDR2 SQIVND (reference sequence). The CDR3 covers 14 residues. Trimming cost V 5 bases and J 4 bases; bases outside gene matches: 7. The DNA of the CDR3 is TGTGCCAGTAGTCCGACAGGGTTGGGCACTGAAGCTTTCTTT. Translation gives CASSPTGLGTEAFF. The whole variable domain, remainder taken from reference TRBV19 and TRBJ1-1, is DGGITQSPKYLFRKEGQNVTLSCEQNLNHDAMYWYRQDPGQGLRLIYYSQIVNDFQKGDIAEGYSVSREKKESFPLTVTSAQKNPTAFYLCASSPTGLGTEAFFGQGTRLTVV.

This chain connects TRBV6-5 to TRBJ1-3; possibly TRBD1 for D (6 bases). The V gene lost 6 bases and the J gene lost 0 bases, with 9 bases spanning the gap. Per the germline V gene, CDR1 is MNHEY and CDR2 is SVGAGI. CDR3 length: 14 amino acids. CDR3 in DNA: TGTGCCAGCAGGACAGGTTTCTCTGGAAACACCATATATTTT. Translating gives CASRTGFSGNTIYF.

This chain uses TRBV6-1 with TRBJ2-7; 11 positions agree with TRBD1. The CDR3 runs 14 residues. V gave up 4 bases and J gave up 2 bases; unmatched junction bases: 1. CDR1 and CDR2 from the germline V gene are MNHNS and SASEGT. The CDR3 DNA sequence: TGTGCCAGCAGTGTGGACAGGGGGCCCTACGAGCAGTACTTC. The encoded protein is CASSVDRGPYEQYF.

This chain links TRBV5-1 with TRBJ2-2, with 8 bases identical to TRBD2. This CDR3 comprises 14 residues. The junction had 6 bases not matched to a gene; V was cut back by 4 bases and J by 7 bases. The germline V gene encodes CDR1 SGHRS and CDR2 YFSETQ. CDR3 bases: TGCGCCAGCAGCGTGACTAGCGACCACGGGGAGCTGTTTTTT. Its translation: CASSVTSDHGELFF.

The chain employs TRBV7-6 and TRBJ2-7; 8 positions match TRBD2. The V gene's germline CDR1 is SGHVS and CDR2 FNYEAQ. The length of the CDR3 is 14 residues. Trimming cost V 4 bases and J 5 bases; bases outside gene matches: 7. CDR3 region: CASSSGRGGNEQYF. For the CDR3, the DNA is TGTGCCAGCAGCTCCGGTCGGGGGGGCAACGAGCAGTACTTC.

This chain connects TRBV7-6 to TRBJ1-3, with TRBD1 matching 7 bases. The CDR3 length is 16 residues. With V trimmed by 5 bases and J by 2 bases, 9 bases remained unmatched. Germline CDR1 and CDR2: SGHVS and FNYEAQ. The CDR3 region is CASSEGAPGAGNTIYF. CDR3 coding DNA: TGTGCCAGCAGCGAGGGGGCCCCAGGGGCTGGAAACACCATATATTTT. Full variable domain (remainder filled in from reference TRBV7-6 and TRBJ1-3): GAGVSQSPRYKVTKRGQDVALRCDPISGHVSLYWYRQALGQGPEFLTYFNYEAQQDKSGLPNDRFSAERPEGSISTLTIQRTEQRDSAMYRCASSEGAPGAGNTIYFGEGSWLTVV.

The table lists this clone with a few counts. The chain recombines TRBV7-2 with TRBJ1-6, with TRBD1 matching over 10 bases. Germline V CDR1 and CDR2: SGHTA, FQGNSA. Trimming removed 2 bases from V and 9 bases from J; junction bases left unmatched: 7. The CDR3 sequence is 16 residues long. In nucleotides, the CDR3 is TGTGCCAGCAGCTTAAGACAGGGGGCATGGAGTTCACCCCTCCACTTT. Residues: CASSLRQGAWSSPLHF.

V usage is TRBV10-3 and J usage is TRBJ2-7, with TRBD2 identical over 10 bases. V was clipped by 7 bases and J by 1 base; unmatched bases: 1. The CDR3 spans 13 residues. The V gene's germline CDR1 is ENHRY and CDR2 SYGVKD. CDR3 in amino acids: CAIKLAGSYEQYF. CDR3 DNA: TGTGCCATCAAACTAGCGGGATCCTACGAGCAGTACTTC.

This clone was observed a handful of times. The chain carries TRBV5-6 and TRBJ1-1; D unclear. The CDR3 covers 15 residues. V was clipped by 0 bases and J by 6 bases, with 15 bases between them. In germline, CDR1 is SGHDT, CDR2 YYEEEE. CDR3 sequence (DNA): TGTGCCAGCAGCTTGGTAGGCCTAGGGCGGGCTGAAGCTTTCTTT. Protein: CASSLVGLGRAEAFF.

The J gene is TRBJ1-5, the V gene TRBV5-6; D not resolved. Trimming took 0 bases from V and 3 from J, leaving 10 bases between them. The CDR3 is made up of 15 amino acids. Looked up from germline, CDR1 is SGHDT and CDR2 is YYEEEE. The CDR3 nucleotides read TGTGCCAGCAGCTTGGGAGTACGATACAATCAGCCCCAGCATTTT. It codes for CASSLGVRYNQPQHF.

The rearrangement uses TRBV6-5 and TRBJ1-4; 7 nucleotides line up with TRBD1. Losses at the gene ends were 0 bases for V and 3 bases for J; bases not matched to a gene: 4. This CDR3 comprises 16 residues. Germline loops: CDR1 MNHEY, CDR2 SVGAGI. CDR3 in amino acids: CASSYSGQPPNEKLFF. The CDR3 nucleotides read TGTGCCAGCAGTTACTCGGGACAGCCTCCTAATGAAAAACTGTTTTTT.

The chain joins TRBV11-3 to TRBJ2-7; D unresolved. Per the germline V gene, CDR1 is SGHNT and CDR2 is YENEEA. V lost 1 base and J 7 bases, leaving 11 bases between the germline ends. This CDR3 spans 13 amino acids. CDR3 sequence: CASSLGGRGEQYF. The CDR3 DNA is TGTGCCAGCAGCTTAGGAGGCCGTGGAGAGCAGTACTTC.

In its sample, this clone was seen once. The J gene is TRBJ1-5, the V gene TRBV5-5, with unresolved D. Trimming took off 0 bases at V and 0 bases at J, with 7 bases between the two ends. Germline V gene sequence: CDR1 SGHKS, CDR2 YYEKEE (reference sequence). This CDR3 has 15 residues. The CDR3 DNA reads as TGTGCCAGCAGCTTGGGGGCCCCTAGCAATCAGCCCCAGCATTTT. Residues: CASSLGAPSNQPQHF. The complete variable domain, with remaining parts taken from reference TRBV5-5 and TRBJ1-5, reads DAGVTQSPTHLIKTRGQQVTLRCSPISGHKSVSWYQQVLGQGPQFIFQYYEKEERGRGNFPDRFSARQFPNYSSELNVNALLLGDSALYLCASSLGAPSNQPQHFGDGTRLSIL.

The rearrangement links TRBV5-5 to TRBJ1-1; 8 bases are a match to TRBD1. V gave up 3 bases and J gave up 1 base; unmatched junction bases: 5. Germline V gene data show CDR1 as SGHKS and CDR2 as YYEKEE (reference sequence). This CDR3 contains 15 residues. The CDR3 DNA follows: TGTGCCAGCAGCTATCAGGGGGCGGGGAACACTGAAGCTTTCTTT. Amino acid sequence: CASSYQGAGNTEAFF.

The chain has TRBV28 and TRBJ1-4, with 9 nucleotides matching TRBD1. The CDR3 consists of 18 residues. CDR1 is MDHEN and CDR2 is SYDVKM in the germline V gene. Germline trimming cut 5 bases from V and 7 bases from J; bases unmatched to any gene: 17. The CDR3 coding sequence is TGTGCCAGCAGTCCCACCACAGGGGGCGATGGCGAGGGTGAAAAACTGTTTTTT. Its protein is CASSPTTGGDGEGEKLFF.

This chain links TRBV5-1 with TRBJ2-2; TRBD2 aligns across 13 bases. V lost 4 bases, J lost 6 bases, and 9 bases stayed unmatched. Germline V gives CDR1 SGHRS, CDR2 YFSETQ. The CDR3 has 17 residues. The CDR3, as DNA: TGCGCCAGCAGCGGCCGGGGACTAGCGGGACCCGCCGGGGAGCTGTTTTTT. Encoded protein: CASSGRGLAGPAGELFF.

Only one count was recorded for this clone. V gene TRBV10-3 combines with J gene TRBJ2-2; 13 positions match TRBD2. This CDR3 region has 16 residues. The V and J ends lost 6 bases and 4 bases, in that order; junction bases with no gene match: 5. The germline gives CDR1 ENHRY, CDR2 SYGVKD. The CDR3 bases are TGTGCCATCAGCGAAGGACTAGCGGGAGTCACCGGGGAGCTGTTTTTT. This gives the protein CAISEGLAGVTGELFF.

This clone showed up just a few times. The chain uses TRBV27 and TRBJ2-1; 7 bases line up with TRBD2. Germline V lookup: CDR1 MNHEY, CDR2 SMNVEV (reference sequence). This CDR3 comprises 12 residues. The J segment lost 9 bases and the V segment lost 6 bases, leaving 5 bases of the junction unmatched. The CDR3 sequence is CASRRTSGEQFF. The CDR3 DNA reads as TGTGCCAGCAGGAGGACTAGTGGTGAGCAGTTCTTC.

The V call is TRBV28, the J call TRBJ1-2, with 7 bases fitting TRBD1. Germline values: CDR1 MDHEN, CDR2 SYDVKM. The CDR3 is made up of 13 amino acids. V shed 6 bases and J 4 bases; nucleotides not matched to a gene: 5. The CDR3 DNA follows: TGTGCCAGCAGCGAGGGACAGTTCTATGGCTACACCTTC. This encodes CASSEGQFYGYTF.

This clone was counted a single time. The rearrangement uses TRBV10-2 and TRBJ2-7, with D perhaps matching TRBD1 (6 bases). This CDR3 spans 16 amino acids. Germline CDR1 reads WSHSY; CDR2 reads SAAADI. The V gene lost 10 bases and the J gene lost 1 base, with 23 bases spanning the gap. CDR3 coding DNA: TGCGCCACCCACGGACAGAACGAATCCCTATCCTACGAGCAGTACTTC. This sequence encodes CATHGQNESLSYEQYF.

This clone has a handful of counts. The chain combines TRBV28 with TRBJ1-3; D call uncertain. Germline V gene lookup returns CDR1 MDHEN and CDR2 SYDVKM. This CDR3 comprises 14 residues. The V end was cut by 6 bases, the J end by 3 bases, with 12 bases between. This chain's CDR3 is CASRPLEVGNTIYF. CDR3 bases: TGTGCCAGCAGGCCCCTAGAGGTTGGAAACACCATATATTTT.

The V gene is TRBV6-4, the J gene TRBJ2-7; maybe TRBD1 (5 bases). Trimming removed 4 bases at V and 2 bases at J, with 9 bases between. The CDR3 runs 13 residues. Germline CDR1 reads MRHNA; CDR2 reads SNTAGT. CDR3 in DNA: TGTGCCAGCAGTGGCAGGGATACCTACGAGCAGTACTTC. Encoded protein: CASSGRDTYEQYF.

This sequence joins TRBV11-3 and TRBJ2-7; 11 bases line up with TRBD2. The CDR3 has 14 amino acids. From germline, CDR1 is SGHNT and CDR2 YENEEA. The V gene end was trimmed by 4 bases and the J gene end by 6 bases; junction bases not matched to a gene: 5. The CDR3 DNA reads TGTGCCAGCAGCTCTCTAGCGGGAGGAGTCGAGCAGTACTTC. This translates into CASSSLAGGVEQYF.

The chain combines TRBV27 with TRBJ2-2, with D possibly TRBD2 on 6 matching bases. This CDR3 comprises 13 residues. In germline, CDR1 is MNHEY, CDR2 SMNVEV (reference sequence). Trimming took 5 bases from V and 5 from J, leaving 9 bases between them. CDR3 region: CASSGRETGELFF. The CDR3 nucleotides read TGTGCCAGCAGTGGCCGGGAGACCGGGGAGCTGTTTTTT.